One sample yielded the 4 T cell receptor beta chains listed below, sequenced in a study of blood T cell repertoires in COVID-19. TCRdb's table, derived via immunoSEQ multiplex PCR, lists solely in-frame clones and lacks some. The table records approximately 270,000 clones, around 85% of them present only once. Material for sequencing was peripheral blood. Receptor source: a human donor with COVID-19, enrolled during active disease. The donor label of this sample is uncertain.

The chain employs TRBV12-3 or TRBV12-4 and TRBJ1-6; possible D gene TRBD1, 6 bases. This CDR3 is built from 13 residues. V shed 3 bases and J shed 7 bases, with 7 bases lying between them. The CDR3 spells CASSFQGNSPLHF. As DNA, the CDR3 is TGTGCCAGCAGTTTCCAGGGGAATTCACCCCTCCACTTT.

The CDR3 sequence: CAIQSQYNEQFF. CDR3 DNA: TGTGCCATACAGTCCCAATACAATGAGCAGTTCTTC. The chain uses TRBV24-1 and TRBJ2-1; D not certain. Trimming shortened V by 11 bases and J by 4 bases, and 11 bases separated the two germline ends. This CDR3 region has 12 residues. Germline-derived CDR1 and CDR2 are KGHDR and SFDVKD.

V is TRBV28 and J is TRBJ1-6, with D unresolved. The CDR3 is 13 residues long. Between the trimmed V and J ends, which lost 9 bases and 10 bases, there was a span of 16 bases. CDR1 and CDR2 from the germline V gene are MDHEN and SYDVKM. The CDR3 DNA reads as TGTGCCAGTCACCTCGGGGTGGGGTCACCCCTCCACTTT. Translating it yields CASHLGVGSPLHF.

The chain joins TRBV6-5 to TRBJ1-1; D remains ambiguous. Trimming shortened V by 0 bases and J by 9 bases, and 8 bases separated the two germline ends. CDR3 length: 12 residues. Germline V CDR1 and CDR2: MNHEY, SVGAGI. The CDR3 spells CASSYSRGQAFF. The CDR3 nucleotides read TGTGCCAGCAGTTACTCTCGAGGGCAAGCTTTCTTT.